Each of the 10 T cell receptor beta chains below was sequenced from the same sample in a study of human T cells and chemical hapten exposure. MiXCR was run by TCRdb on the RACE reads, yielding one entry per CDR3 protein. Among some 94,000 distinct CDR3 sequences listed, under 15% were seen once. Regarding time point: patch test 1, 2 weeks after DPC sensitization. The treatment was: therapeutic diphenylcyclopropenone sensitization with weekly scalp DPC. Sequences were derived from whole blood, sampled in connection with sensitization to the hapten diphenylcyclopropenone (DPC). The receptor set was obtained from a woman between 35 and 50 years old with alopecia areata. Some clones in this sample may be carry-over from other donors' samples.

This CDR3 is CASSFPRGDTDTQYF. The DNA for the CDR3 is TGTGCCAGCAGCTTCCCTCGGGGAGACACAGATACGCAGTATTTT. This chain links TRBV11-2 with TRBJ2-3; D may be TRBD2 (5 bases). This CDR3 has 15 amino acids. CDR1 and CDR2 (germline): SGHAT, FQNNGV. The V end lost 3 bases, the J end lost 2 bases, and 12 bases lay between the germline ends.

This clonotype turned up a few times. The chain has TRBV11-2 and TRBJ2-1; D unresolved. Germline V gene data show CDR1 as SGHAT and CDR2 as FQNNGV. With 5 bases removed from V and 4 bases from J, the gap between germline ends came to 9 bases. The CDR3 consists of 13 residues. CDR3 DNA: TGTGCCAGCAGCCCAACGAGGTACAATGAGCAGTTCTTC. It translates to CASSPTRYNEQFF.

This clonotype was recorded a few times. This chain joins TRBV20-1 and TRBJ1-1; D is unclear. The CDR3 totals 13 residues. With 6 bases removed from V and 2 bases from J, the gap between germline ends came to 13 bases. Germline CDR1 reads DFQATT; CDR2 reads SNEGSKA (reference sequence). The CDR3 nucleotides are TGCAGTGCCAAGAGAGGTGGCAACACTGAAGCTTTCTTT. Translating gives CSAKRGGNTEAFF.

This clonotype appeared a few times. This chain uses TRBV19 with TRBJ1-1; D is ambiguous. V lost 4 bases to trimming and J lost 1 base, with 7 bases between them. The CDR3 consists of 13 residues. Germline V gene lookup returns CDR1 LNHDA and CDR2 SQIVND (reference sequence). CDR3 sequence (DNA): TGTGCCAGTAGTACTCAGCGGAACACTGAAGCTTTCTTT. It yields the protein CASSTQRNTEAFF.

This clonotype was picked up a small number of times. The chain has TRBV19 and TRBJ2-7, with D perhaps being TRBD1 or TRBD2 (5 bases each). This CDR3 is 15 amino acids long. With 6 bases removed from V and 2 bases from J, the gap between germline ends came to 17 bases. CDR1 LNHDA and CDR2 SQIVND come from the germline V gene (reference sequence). The CDR3 DNA is TGTGCCAGTAGGGTGGTACGGGGCGGCACCTACGAGCAGTACTTC. Encoded protein: CASRVVRGGTYEQYF.

The rearrangement links TRBV9 to TRBJ2-7; D possibly corresponds to TRBD2 (6 bases). This CDR3 has 14 amino acids. V shed 8 bases and J shed 3 bases, with 18 bases lying between them. Germline CDR1 reads SGDLS; CDR2 reads YYNGEE. The CDR3 spells CASGGTDENYEQYF. The CDR3 DNA reads TGTGCCAGTGGGGGGACCGATGAGAACTACGAGCAGTACTTC.

The chain combines TRBV5-1 with TRBJ2-1, with D possibly TRBD1 on 5 matching bases. With 4 bases removed from V and 4 bases from J, the gap between germline ends came to 15 bases. This CDR3 is 15 amino acids long. Germline CDR1 is SGHRS and CDR2 is YFSETQ. The CDR3 DNA is TGCGCCAGCAGCCAAGACAGTCAGCCTTACAATGAGCAGTTCTTC. It specifies CASSQDSQPYNEQFF.

This clonotype has only a few counts. The V gene is TRBV20-1, the J gene TRBJ2-3, with D perhaps matching TRBD1 (6 bases). This CDR3 comprises 14 residues. The V and J ends lost 3 bases and 2 bases respectively, with 12 bases between them. Germline loops: CDR1 DFQATT, CDR2 SNEGSKA (reference sequence). The CDR3 region is CSASRQEITDTQYF. CDR3 in DNA: TGCAGTGCTAGCCGACAGGAGATCACAGATACGCAGTATTTT.

The chain recombines TRBV19 with TRBJ2-3, with no clear D. Germline CDR1 and CDR2: LNHDA and SQIVND (reference sequence). The CDR3 totals 14 residues. Trimming left V 5 bases short and J 4 bases short, with 13 bases between. CDR3 in DNA: TGTGCCAGTAGTCTCAGTAACGGTGCAGATACGCAGTATTTT. Protein: CASSLSNGADTQYF.

This clonotype showed up many times. This chain connects TRBV6-2 or TRBV6-3 to TRBJ2-1; tentatively, D is TRBD2 (7 bases). V was clipped by 5 bases and J by 0 bases, with 26 bases between them. Looked up from germline, CDR1 is MNHEY and CDR2 is SVGEGT. The CDR3 runs to 20 residues. DNA of the CDR3: TGTGCCAGCAGTCACACTCGTCGGACACAGGGAGGGGGCTCCTACAATGAGCAGTTCTTC. This encodes CASSHTRRTQGGGSYNEQFF.